This T cell receptor beta chain was found in a study of T-cell memory formation after mild COVID-19. Study-level results: There were some responding clones in pre-infection memory, which suggested that cross-reactive memory had joined. Mainly CM and EM harbored the contracting CD4+ clones; mainly EMRA harbored the CD8+ ones.

The CDR3 is 16 residues long. V lost 3 bases and J lost 1; bases outside the gene matches: 5. The germline CDR1 and CDR2 sequences are KGHSH and LQKENI. About this clonotype itself: What it binds is unknown.

The TCR alpha and TCR beta cDNA libraries, bearing sample barcodes and UMIs, were generated by 5'RACE using constant-segment primers. TCRdb reprocessed the 5' RACE reads with MiXCR, giving one entry per CDR3 protein. The table records some 320,000 distinct CDR3 sequences, 15% to 20% of them present only once. The genes are TRBV18 and TRBJ2-2, with 7 bases that match TRBD2. The sequence was collected from a man aged 18 to 29 who had mild COVID-19 (a few samples of this study predate the infection). Cell type and time point are not known. The specimen was PBMCs or a T cell subset sorted from them (not recorded which). The CDR3 nucleotides read TGTGCCAGCTCACCGGGAGCGGGGCTGAACACCGGGGAGCTGTTTTTT. As protein: CASSPGAGLNTGELFF.